This T cell receptor beta chain was recovered during a study of response to subunit inactivated influenza vaccine listed by TCRdb under 2018. Study-wide context: To follow how T cells responded to a trivalent subunit inactivated influenza vaccine, the researchers relied on deep quantitative profiling of the T cell receptor repertoire.

Trimming takes 5 bases off V and 5 bases off J; junction bases not matched to a gene: 6. Taken from the germline V gene, the CDR1 and CDR2 loops are SQVTM and ANQGSEA. The CDR3 runs 12 residues from the cysteine to the phenylalanine. The entry retains the CDR3 DNA only, 36 bases that are in frame from base 1. The paper as a whole reports these results and caveats: It was suggested by the authors that each seasonal influenza vaccination may recruit only a limited number of new T cells.

This clonotype was recorded at least ten times. Its antigen has not been determined. Base qualities are not at hand, and no much larger clone is one base apart. Library preparation used RT-PCR. Sequencing was carried out with an Illumina HiSeq 2500. In-frame beta chains were kept once TCRdb had trimmed the public reads at Q25 with fastp and called clones with MiXCR. Entries that share a CDR3 protein sequence are merged under the most common genes and DNA. The sample table shows about 540,000 distinct CDR3 sequences, and approximately 22% are seen once. The ten largest clones take up about 3% of the sample. These data also formed part of another study, on T cells expressing NK-cell markers. According to the second study: The TCR beta cDNA libraries were made using 5'RACE template switching, a step that added both a universal primer site and unique molecular identifiers. About eight donors provided sorted CD3+CD56+NKG2C+, CD3+CD56+NKG2C- and CD3+CD56-NKG2C+ T-cell subsets, whose TCR beta-chain repertoires were profiled. Among the eight sequenced donors, seven were HCMV-seropositive and one was HCMV-seronegative. To restrict sorting to alphabetaTCR-expressing T cells, an anti-gammadeltaTCR antibody was added in several experiments. In more than 5 donors, the dominant CD3+CD56+NKG2C+ clonotypes were found to rank among the top 10 CD8+ clonotypes and to make up about 1.0-8% of CD8+ T cells. Those dominant clonotypes were again the most abundant among CD3+CD56-NKG2C+ cells in a handful of donors, at about 25-65%. It remained unclear whether the expanded NKG2C-expressing T cell clones were specific for HCMV antigens. All eight donors whose samples were sequenced were randomly selected healthy volunteers, three of them men and five women. HCMV-specific IgG was detected in serum with a commercial ELISA kit to determine HCMV serostatus. Ficoll density gradient centrifugation was used to isolate peripheral blood mononuclear cells from blood. Using Miltenyi isolation kits, CD4+ and CD8+ T cells were isolated from PBMC through magnetic immunoseparation. cDNA synthesis was primed from the TCR beta constant segment and was followed by two successive PCR amplification steps. Libraries were sequenced as 2 x 150 bp reads on Illumina HiSeq 2000/2500, MiSeq or NextSeq. MIGEC was used to demultiplex reads and group the reads by UMI, and MiTCR was used to assemble and quantify clonotypes. To remove erroneous sequences, TCR cDNA sequences were retained only when supported by two or more reads. The tcR package was used for downstream repertoire analysis, and clonotypes were matched across fractions by CDR3 nucleotide sequence plus V segment. Antigen specificity was annotated against VDJdb with VDJmatch, allowing one amino acid substitution in CDR3.

This receptor chain uses TRBV29-1 and TRBJ2-7, with 7 central nucleotides matching TRBD1. Sample: CD4+ T cells sorted from PBMCs, taken 12 days after vaccination. The source of this sequence is a man between 50 and 59 years old who received an inactivated influenza vaccine. Donor details come from another sample of the same person, matched by shared clones. Read as DNA, the sequence is TGCAGCGTTCGATGGGACAGACACGAGCAGTACTTC. This codes for CSVRWDRHEQYF.